This TCR beta chain was recorded in a study of OX40 agonist ivuxolimab in advanced cancers. Looking at the study overall: The costimulatory receptor OX40 (CD134) was targeted by ivuxolimab, a fully human IgG2 agonistic monoclonal antibody. A male proportion of around 83% and a mean age of about 60 years, ranging from roughly 23 to 80, were recorded for the dose-escalation cohort. The monotherapy dose-escalation portion (N = 52 patients) of the phase I ivuxolimab trial is reported in the paper. Prior anti-PD-1, anti-PD-L1 or anti-CTLA-4 therapy was permitted, and checkpoint inhibitors had been received by less than 45% of dose-escalation patients. Of the approximately 50 patients in dose escalation, 19 had hepatocellular carcinoma, around 15 had melanoma, 9 had renal cell carcinoma and 9 had head and neck cancer. Intravenous ivuxolimab was administered to patients every 2 weeks at six dose levels: 0.01, 0.1, 0.3, 1.5, 3 and 10 mg/kg. Partial responses occurred in three dose-escalation patients, of whom one had hepatocellular carcinoma and two had cutaneous melanoma. The point of sequencing TCRbeta in the periphery was to test whether ivuxolimab changed TCR sequence diversity and drove clonal T-cell expansion.

The study at large found these results: Antigen specificity was not determined for the clonally expanded peripheral T cells. In partial responders in the 0.1-3.0 mg/kg groups, normalized peripheral clonal expansion was found to be among the lowest, especially among CD8+ T cells. On average, CD8+ T cells showed more expanded clones than CD4+ T cells after ivuxolimab. Low levels of normalized T-cell clonal expansion were also shown by some nonresponding patients. At doses of 0.1 to 3.0 mg/kg, clonal expansion of both CD4+ and CD8+ T cells in blood was seen between baseline and week 6.

CDR1 MDHEN and CDR2 SYDVKM were looked up in the germline V gene. Between the V and J ends, shortened by 2 bases and 8 bases respectively, the junction contains 12 bases. The CDR3 numbers 13 residues from cysteine through phenylalanine. The read is trimmed to its CDR3 DNA, 39 bases read in frame from base 1. Patients with autoimmune disease history or receiving systemic immunosuppression were excluded from the trial. Peripheral blood for TCR sequencing was collected from all dose cohorts at baseline, on cycle 4 day 1, and on cycle 7 day 1. Samples came from an open-label, multicenter, first-in-human phase I dose-escalation trial of ivuxolimab. The trial enrolled adults with locally advanced or metastatic head and neck squamous cell, hepatocellular, melanoma or renal cell carcinoma. CD4+ and CD8+ T cells were sorted separately from peripheral blood before TCR sequencing. Regarding this clone: This receptor's antigen is unknown. Base-call qualities are not available, and no considerably larger clone is one nucleotide away.

For sequencing of the TCRbeta CDR3 region, genomic DNA was extracted from the sorted cells. The immunoSEQ Assay was used for sequencing of TCRbeta CDR3 regions. The table was pulled from immuneACCESS by TCRdb, which kept in-frame rearrangements only. Such tables lose some clones; where checked, under half of the loss comes from unresolved V genes, and the rest has no known cause. The sample records approximately 58,000 clones, around 86% of which are singletons. The ten largest clones take up about 3% of the sample. This TCR was sampled from an adult with an advanced solid tumor such as melanoma, head and neck, liver or kidney cancer. This material consisted of CD4+ or CD8+ T cells sorted from blood, taken in a trial of the OX40 agonist ivuxolimab. The chain couples TRBV28 to TRBJ1-2, with the D gene call left open. The CDR3: CASSLSSSSGYTF. The DNA is TGTGCCAGCAGTTTAAGCTCCTCCAGCGGCTACACCTTC.